Sequencing of this T cell receptor beta chain was carried out in a study of OX40 agonist ivuxolimab in advanced cancers. Study details: The dose-escalation group included hepatocellular carcinoma, melanoma, renal cell carcinoma and head and neck cancer. Those enrolled were 82.7% male, with a mean age of roughly 60 years and ages from roughly 20 to 90.

Trimming pared 3 bases from V and 7 bases from J, leaving 18 bases between. The CDR3 sequence is 15 residues long. In germline, CDR1 is SGHRS, CDR2 YFSETQ. Profiling relied on immunoSEQ multiplex PCR, and the TCRdb table lists in-frame clones only, not all of them. The sample gives about 64,000 clones, around 90% of which show up once; roughly 0.67% is in the top ten. To note about this clone: As yet, its antigen is unknown.

Study-wide points: Those patients achieving a partial response at 0.1-3.0 mg/kg showed among the lowest clonal expansion. Expanded peripheral T-cell antigen specificity went undetermined.

The receptor was isolated from an adult with an advanced solid tumor such as melanoma, head and neck, liver or kidney cancer. The sequencing used CD4+ or CD8+ T cells sorted from blood, collected in a trial of the OX40 agonist ivuxolimab. This rearrangement joins TRBV5-1 to TRBJ2-3; D perhaps matches TRBD1 (6 bases). This CDR3 is CASSSPGTPIHTQYF. In DNA form, the CDR3 reads TGCGCCAGCAGCTCCCCCGGGACACCTATCCATACGCAGTATTTT.